What follows are 15 T cell receptor beta chains derived from one specimen sequenced in a study of T cell responses to AZD1222 COVID-19 vaccine. Sequenced by immunoSEQ multiplex PCR; TCRdb stores in-frame clones only, minus some. The sample includes approximately 150,000 clones, 85% to 90% seen only once; the top ten take about 4.9%. The sequenced sample was peripheral blood, obtained 28 days after the second AZD1222 dose. The source of these receptors is an adult who received the AZD1222 COVID-19 vaccine.

The V call is TRBV5-4, the J call TRBJ2-7; 8 nucleotides agree with TRBD2. The V gene's germline CDR1 is SGHNT and CDR2 YYREEE (reference sequence). The V and J ends lost 3 bases and 3 bases, in that order; junction bases with no gene match: 5. This CDR3 has 14 residues. This chain's CDR3 is CASSSGGVGYEQYF. CDR3 sequence (DNA): TGTGCCAGCAGCTCGGGAGGGGTAGGCTACGAGCAGTACTTC. Full variable domain (remainder filled in from reference TRBV5-4 and TRBJ2-7): ETGVTQSPTHLIKTRGQQVTLRCSSQSGHNTVSWYQQALGQGPQFIFQYYREEENGRGNFPPRFSGLQFPNYSSELNVNALELDDSALYLCASSSGGVGYEQYFGPGTRLTVT.

The chain recombines TRBV7-9 with TRBJ1-5; D not certain. Per germline, CDR1 SEHNR and CDR2 FQNEAQ (reference sequence). Deletions cut 1 base from V and 0 bases from J, with 4 bases between. The CDR3 has 14 amino acids. CDR3 protein: CASSLGNSNQPQHF. As DNA, the CDR3 is TGTGCCAGCAGCTTAGGGAATAGCAATCAGCCCCAGCATTTT.

This chain links TRBV5-1 with TRBJ1-1; D uncertain. This CDR3 is built from 15 residues. Germline lookup yields CDR1 SGHRS and CDR2 YFSETQ. V lost 4 bases to trimming and J lost 3 bases, with 16 bases between them. Written as DNA, the CDR3 is TGCGCCAGCAGCCCGGATGGGGTCCCCTACACTGAAGCTTTCTTT. It codes for CASSPDGVPYTEAFF.

The rearrangement joins TRBV27 to TRBJ2-3, with D uncertain. V dropped 5 bases and J dropped 2 bases, with 8 bases sitting between them. The CDR3 contains 13 residues. Germline CDR1 is MNHEY and CDR2 is SMNVEV (reference sequence). The CDR3 DNA sequence: TGTGCCAGCAGTCAGCAGGTCACAGATACGCAGTATTTT. This gives the protein CASSQQVTDTQYF.

The V gene is TRBV5-1, the J gene TRBJ1-1; D unclear. V was pared by 6 bases and J by 7 bases, with 13 bases between. CDR3 length: 12 residues. The germline gives CDR1 SGHRS, CDR2 YFSETQ. CDR3 DNA: TGCGCCAGCAAAAATTGGGGAGATGAAGCTTTCTTT. Translating it yields CASKNWGDEAFF.

The V call is TRBV24-1, the J call TRBJ1-1; D is perhaps TRBD1 (5 bases). Germline V gene lookup returns CDR1 KGHDR and CDR2 SFDVKD. V shed 0 bases and J shed 2 bases, with 18 bases lying between them. The CDR3 loop spans 18 amino acids. For the CDR3, the DNA is TGTGCCACCAGTGATTTGTCGGGCAGGGCGCTTAATAACACTGAAGCTTTCTTT. Translation gives CATSDLSGRALNNTEAFF.

J is TRBJ1-2 and V is TRBV7-9; D unclear. Germline CDR1 and CDR2: SEHNR and FQNEAQ (reference sequence). Trimming cost V 3 bases and J 3 bases, with 14 bases left between them. The CDR3 is 15 residues long. CDR3 loop: CASSLWNQGDYGYTF. The CDR3, as DNA: TGTGCCAGCAGCTTGTGGAATCAAGGTGACTATGGCTACACCTTC.

This sequence joins TRBV4-2 and TRBJ2-2; 7 bases align to TRBD1. Germline assignment: CDR1 LGHNA and CDR2 YNFKEQ. V dropped 0 bases and J dropped 10; count of bases not matched to a gene: 8. There are 15 residues in the CDR3. The CDR3 loop is CASSQDEGALEELFF. As DNA, the CDR3 is TGTGCCAGCAGCCAAGATGAGGGGGCCCTCGAGGAGCTGTTTTTT.

This chain uses TRBV27 with TRBJ1-1; possible D gene TRBD1, 5 bases. The CDR3 is 14 amino acids. The germline gives CDR1 MNHEY, CDR2 SMNVEV (reference sequence). Trimming removed 8 bases at V and 9 bases at J, with 22 bases between. This CDR3 is CASGSRGVAGKAFF. In DNA form, the CDR3 reads TGTGCCAGCGGATCGAGGGGAGTGGCGGGGAAAGCTTTCTTT.

The chain joins TRBV19 to TRBJ1-2; 8 bases are shared with TRBD1. Germline-derived CDR1 and CDR2 are LNHDA and SQIVND (reference sequence). The CDR3 length is 14 residues. V lost 4 bases and J lost 5; bases outside the gene matches: 6. The CDR3 spells CASSSLGQGYGYTF. The CDR3 nucleotides read TGTGCCAGTAGTAGTCTTGGACAGGGTTATGGCTACACCTTC. Full variable domain (remainder filled in from reference TRBV19 and TRBJ1-2): DGGITQSPKYLFRKEGQNVTLSCEQNLNHDAMYWYRQDPGQGLRLIYYSQIVNDFQKGDIAEGYSVSREKKESFPLTVTSAQKNPTAFYLCASSSLGQGYGYTFGSGTRLTVV.

This chain links TRBV6-5 with TRBJ1-2; D remains ambiguous. Germline V gene data show CDR1 as MNHEY and CDR2 as SVGAGI. Trimming removed 0 bases at V and 3 bases at J, with 11 bases between. The CDR3 consists of 15 residues. CDR3 residues: CASSYSRGGDYGYTF. The CDR3 DNA reads TGTGCCAGCAGTTACTCACGAGGTGGGGACTATGGCTACACCTTC.

This clone has more than one count but fewer than ten. This chain uses TRBV2 with TRBJ2-7; D unresolved. CDR1 is SNHLY and CDR2 is FYNNEI in the germline V gene. V was trimmed by 6 bases and J by 6 bases, leaving 6 bases between them. This CDR3 comprises 10 residues. CDR3 in amino acids: CASSRLEQYF. The CDR3 nucleotides read TGTGCCAGCAGCCGCCTCGAGCAGTACTTC.

The chain uses TRBV11-3 and TRBJ2-3; 8 bases are shared with TRBD1. V was pared by 4 bases and J by 3 bases, with 3 bases of the junction left unmatched. This CDR3 has 14 residues. Per germline, CDR1 SGHNT and CDR2 YENEEA. In nucleotides, the CDR3 is TGTGCCAGCAGCTCCGGACAGGGAACAGATACGCAGTATTTT. It translates to CASSSGQGTDTQYF. The variable domain in full, with the rest retrieved from reference TRBV11-3 and TRBJ2-3, is EAGVVQSPRYKIIEKKQPVAFWCNPISGHNTLYWYLQNLGQGPELLIRYENEEAVDDSQLPKDRFSAERLKGVDSTLKIQPAELGDSAVYLCASSSGQGTDTQYFGPGTRLTVL.

The gene calls are TRBV5-1 and TRBJ2-1; a possible D gene is TRBD2 (5 bases). The CDR3 is 14 residues long. V dropped 5 bases and J dropped 2 bases, with 11 bases sitting between them. Per the germline V gene, CDR1 is SGHRS and CDR2 is YFSETQ. The CDR3 DNA follows: TGCGCCAGCAGTAGCGCGGCCACCTACAATGAGCAGTTCTTC. Translating it yields CASSSAATYNEQFF.

The CDR3: CASSFSGAGGYTF. The CDR3 nucleotides are TGTGCCAGCAGCTTCTCTGGTGCAGGTGGCTACACCTTC. The gene calls are TRBV7-2 and TRBJ1-2, with D unresolved. Germline loops: CDR1 SGHTA, CDR2 FQGNSA. V was clipped by 3 bases and J by 7 bases, with 12 bases between them. The CDR3 is 13 residues long.